Each of the 2 T cell receptor beta chains below was sequenced from the same sample in a study of CD8 T cells in Susac syndrome. Random-hexamer reverse transcription was applied to roughly 0.5 to 1 ug RNA. In TCRdb, the immunoSEQ multiplex PCR reads were re-called with MiXCR into one record per CDR3 protein. This sample has fewer than 100,000 distinct CDR3 sequences, with over 75% found just once. Sequenced sample: CD8+ T cells from PBMCs. These TCRs come from a human donor with multiple sclerosis.

The gene calls are TRBV9 and TRBJ2-1; 8 nucleotides line up with TRBD2. V trimming: 0 bases; J trimming: 2 bases; junction bases outside the gene matches: 4. CDR3 length equals 16 residues. Germline CDR1 is SGDLS and CDR2 is YYNGEE. The CDR3: CASSVGAGVPYNEQFF. Here the CDR3 DNA reads TGTGCCAGCAGCGTAGGAGCGGGAGTTCCCTACAATGAGCAGTTCTTC.

The rearrangement uses TRBV7-3 and TRBJ2-1, with a weak D call TRBD1 (5 bases). CDR1 SGHTA and CDR2 FQGTGA come from the germline V gene. V dropped 3 bases and J dropped 5 bases, with 14 bases sitting between them. This CDR3 comprises 15 residues. The CDR3 DNA is TGTGCCAGCAGCTTGGGGCCAGGGCGAAACAATGAGCAGTTCTTC. Its translation: CASSLGPGRNNEQFF.